The clone carrying this T cell receptor beta chain has only one observation. What it recognizes is unknown. The data were taken from a study of PD-1 blockade in classical Hodgkin lymphoma. Every single patient, without exception, relapsed after autologous stem cell transplantation, and brentuximab vedotin exposure varied. The table came from immunoSEQ multiplex PCR; TCRdb's copy has only in-frame clones and leaves some out. The data hold approximately 17,000 clones, with around 80% observed a single time. The germline gives CDR1 SGHKS, CDR2 YYEKEE (reference sequence). V lost 4 bases to trimming and J lost 2 bases; unmatched junction nucleotides: 14. This CDR3 has 18 residues. Findings and caveats of the study: Prior to therapy, complete responders displayed diversity much like that of newly diagnosed patients. In newly diagnosed patients, baseline TCR diversity was reportedly below that of healthy donors. Still unresolved is the cause of the repertoire differences, which may be disease activity or prior therapy.

This receptor was obtained from a human donor with classical Hodgkin lymphoma. V usage is TRBV5-5 and J usage is TRBJ2-7, with 11 bases lining up with TRBD2. The source was peripheral blood mononuclear cells (PBMCs), collected at baseline. For the CDR3, the DNA is TGTGCCAGCAGCCGAGCGGGACTAGCGGCGGGGCCCACCTACGAGCAGTACTTC. The encoded protein is CASSRAGLAAGPTYEQYF. The whole variable domain, filled in from reference TRBV5-5 and TRBJ2-7, reads DAGVTQSPTHLIKTRGQQVTLRCSPISGHKSVSWYQQVLGQGPQFIFQYYEKEERGRGNFPDRFSARQFPNYSSELNVNALLLGDSALYLCASSRAGLAAGPTYEQYFGPGTRLTVT.